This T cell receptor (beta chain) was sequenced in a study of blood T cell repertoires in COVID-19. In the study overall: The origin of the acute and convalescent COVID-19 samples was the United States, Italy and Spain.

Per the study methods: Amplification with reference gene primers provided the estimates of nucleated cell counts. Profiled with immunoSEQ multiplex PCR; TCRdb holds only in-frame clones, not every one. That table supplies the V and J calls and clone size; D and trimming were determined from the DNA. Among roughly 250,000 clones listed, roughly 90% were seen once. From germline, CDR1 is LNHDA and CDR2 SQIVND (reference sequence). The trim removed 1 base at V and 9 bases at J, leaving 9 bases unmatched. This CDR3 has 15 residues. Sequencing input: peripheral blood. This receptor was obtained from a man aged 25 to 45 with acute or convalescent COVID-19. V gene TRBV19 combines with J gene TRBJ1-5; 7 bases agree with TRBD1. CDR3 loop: CASSIGRGAKWPQHF. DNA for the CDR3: TGTGCCAGTAGTATAGGCAGGGGGGCTAAGTGGCCCCAGCATTTT.